This TCR beta chain comes out of a study of read filtering for tumor transcriptome and immune sequencing. Study summary: R-ISS stage counts were 8 for I, roughly 15 for II, 6 or 7 for III. IR-seq gave about 3.5 to 11 million TCR reads per sample; RNA-seq gave about 80 to 1273.

This library used approximately 390 ng RNA and molecular barcoded adaptors spanning alpha/delta and beta/gamma chains. TCRdb reprocessed the reads with MiXCR, giving one entry per CDR3 protein. The sample lists about 86,000 distinct CDR3 sequences; more than 9% were seen once. Whole-study findings and limits: IR-seq and RNA-seq agreed better without single-read clonotypes.

In regard to this clonotype: Its antigen is not known. The final CDR3 position lacks the conserved phenylalanine or tryptophan, pointing to a likely read error.

CDR3 size: 13 residues. Trimming pared 3 bases from V and 1 base from J, leaving 6 bases between. This chain uses TRBV12-3 or TRBV12-4 with TRBJ1-1; D perhaps matches TRBD1 (5 bases). This clonotype was obtained from a donor aged 40 or over with multiple myeloma. The sample comprised a population of CD138-negative cells sorted from bone marrow. CDR3 sequence reads: CASSLQGNTEAFL. CDR3 bases: TGTGCCAGCAGTTTGCAGGGGAACACTGAAGCTTTCCTT.